The source of this T cell receptor beta chain is a study of cytotoxic CD8 clonotypes in ibrutinib-treated CLL. Study-wide findings and caveats: Public clonotypes were uncommon and contracted or stayed stable on treatment. The study found clonality rose at ibrutinib response, then fell toward baseline at progression. T-cell clonality at baseline went above that of age-matched healthy donors and rose and fell with circulating CD8+ T-cell counts.

Looked up from germline, CDR1 is KGHSH and CDR2 is LQKENI. The CDR3 has 14 amino acids. Trimming stripped 3 bases from V and 8 bases from J, with 14 bases between. For this clone: Antigen unknown.

Assay used: immunoSEQ multiplex PCR; TCRdb lists only in-frame clones, some missing. Of roughly 170,000 clones listed, approximately 84% were seen once; the top ten hold about 4.9%. This TCR was sampled from a human donor with chronic lymphocytic leukemia. The chain links TRBV18 to TRBJ2-1; no reliable D call. Sequencing used PBMCs, obtained after 24 months of ibrutinib treatment. In DNA form, the CDR3 reads TGTGCCAGCTCACCGAGTCGACACGATTATGAGCAGTTCTTC. Amino acid sequence: CASSPSRHDYEQFF.